One sample yielded the 30 T cell receptor beta chains listed below, sequenced in a study of T cells after yellow fever vaccination (dated by TCRdb to the late 2010s). The treatment or condition label of this sample denotes: live attenuated yellow fever vaccine strain. Library generation was performed with 5' RACE. Sequencing relied on an Illumina NovaSeq 6000. The raw public reads went through TCRdb reprocessing: fastp at Q25, MiXCR clone calling, in-frame beta chains kept. Rows with a matching CDR3 protein are joined into one entry that keeps the most common DNA and genes. For this sample the table gives 300,000 to 400,000 distinct CDR3 sequences, of which under 15% were detected only once. The ten largest account for 3.2% of the sample. Sequencing used CD4+ T cells sorted from PBMCs, obtained 15 days after the yellow fever booster vaccination. The source of these receptors is a man aged 18 to 35 who received the YFV17D yellow fever vaccine.

J is TRBJ2-1 and V is TRBV10-3; 7 positions agree with TRBD2. V shed 0 bases, J shed 5 bases, and the junction held 7 bases outside the gene matches. CDR3 length: 16 residues. Germline-derived CDR1 and CDR2 are ENHRY and SYGVKD. The DNA for the CDR3 is TGTGCCATCAGTGAGTCGATCGGCCTAGCGGACAATGAGCAGTTCTTC. Amino acid sequence: CAISESIGLADNEQFF.

In this sample, this clonotype turned up a few times. In DNA, the CDR3 is TGTGCCAGCAGCTCGGGTCCGGGAACAGATACGCAGTATTTT. This sequence encodes CASSSGPGTDTQYF. V usage is TRBV7-7 and J usage is TRBJ2-3; tentatively, D is TRBD2 (5 bases). The CDR3 extends over 14 amino acids. Germline CDR1 SSHAT, CDR2 FNYEAQ (reference sequence). V dropped 4 bases and J dropped 3 bases, with 11 bases sitting between them.

This clonotype was counted only a few times. The genes are TRBV9 and TRBJ1-1; D not resolved. Germline CDR1 and CDR2: SGDLS and YYNGEE. CDR3 size: 14 residues. The V end lost 0 bases, the J end lost 6 bases, and 12 bases lay between the germline ends. In nucleotides, the CDR3 is TGTGCCAGCAGCGTAGTCCCATCTTACGCTGAAGCTTTCTTT. It translates to CASSVVPSYAEAFF.

This clonotype was seen only a few times. V usage is TRBV7-2 and J usage is TRBJ2-3; D not resolved. Per the germline V gene, CDR1 is SGHTA and CDR2 is FQGNSA. The CDR3 is made up of 13 amino acids. The V end was cut by 2 bases, the J end by 2 bases, with 5 bases between. This chain's CDR3 is CASSLQTTDTQYF. CDR3 nucleotides: TGTGCCAGCAGCTTACAGACCACAGATACGCAGTATTTT.

In its sample, this clonotype was seen a few times. This chain links TRBV12-3 or TRBV12-4 with TRBJ1-2; 9 positions agree with TRBD1. The ends lost 5 bases at V and 7 bases at J; junction bases unmatched: 5. The CDR3 runs 13 residues. The CDR3 nucleotides are TGTGCCAGCAGTGCGGGACAGGGACGTGGCTACACCTTC. Translated, it gives CASSAGQGRGYTF.

The chain has TRBV20-1 and TRBJ1-4; 7 bases align to TRBD1. The germline CDR1 and CDR2 sequences are DFQATT and SNEGSKA (reference sequence). The CDR3 length is 13 residues. V gave up 7 bases and J gave up 7 bases; unmatched junction bases: 9. CDR3 nucleotide sequence: TGCAGTGGGCGACAGGGCGGTGGTGAAAAACTGTTTTTT. This sequence encodes CSGRQGGGEKLFF.

This clonotype was seen a few times. This rearrangement joins TRBV4-2 to TRBJ2-1; the match to TRBD1 covers 10 bases. Germline V CDR1 and CDR2: LGHNA, YNFKEQ. The V gene end was trimmed by 4 bases and the J gene end by 5 bases; junction bases not matched to a gene: 5. The CDR3 has 15 residues. The CDR3 spells CASSPEGTGDNEQFF. The CDR3 region has the DNA TGTGCCAGCAGCCCTGAAGGGACAGGGGACAATGAGCAGTTCTTC.

This clonotype showed up just a few times. V gene TRBV7-9 combines with J gene TRBJ1-3; TRBD1 might be the D (5 bases). V dropped 2 bases and J dropped 14 bases, with 10 bases sitting between them. Germline V gives CDR1 SEHNR, CDR2 FQNEAQ (reference sequence). The CDR3 is 11 amino acids. In nucleotides, the CDR3 is TGTGCCAGCAGCTTAACAGGCCTCGTATATTTT. Its protein product is CASSLTGLVYF.

The chain has TRBV6-2 or TRBV6-3 and TRBJ1-5, with 7 bases aligning to TRBD1. This CDR3 is 17 amino acids long. Germline CDR1 MNHEY, CDR2 SVGEGT. Trimming removed 2 bases from V and 2 bases from J; junction bases left unmatched: 9. The CDR3 spells CASSYDTGVVGNQPQHF. In DNA, the CDR3 is TGTGCCAGCAGTTACGATACAGGGGTTGTCGGCAATCAGCCCCAGCATTTT.

This clonotype was counted a few times. The chain links TRBV5-1 to TRBJ2-3; 8 bases are a match to TRBD2. J was trimmed by 2 bases and V by 4 bases; bases with no gene match: 3. CDR1 and CDR2 (germline): SGHRS, YFSETQ. This CDR3 spans 14 amino acids. CDR3 in amino acids: CASSIAGFTDTQYF. DNA for the CDR3: TGCGCCAGCAGCATAGCGGGGTTCACAGATACGCAGTATTTT.

Many counts were recorded for this clonotype. The gene calls are TRBV27 and TRBJ2-3, with D possibly TRBD1 on 6 matching bases. Trimming took 6 bases from V and 4 from J, leaving 11 bases between them. CDR1 and CDR2 (germline): MNHEY, SMNVEV (reference sequence). The CDR3 runs 13 residues. CDR3 sequence: CASSSAGADTQYF. The CDR3 DNA reads as TGTGCCAGCAGCTCTGCAGGGGCAGATACGCAGTATTTT.

This clonotype was picked up a small number of times. J is TRBJ2-7 and V is TRBV7-9; 12 positions agree with TRBD1. In germline, CDR1 is SEHNR, CDR2 FQNEAQ (reference sequence). Unmatched junction bases numbered 9, after V lost 7 bases and J lost 8 bases. The CDR3 contains 14 residues. CDR3 sequence: CASTQGQGAFKQYF. CDR3 coding DNA: TGTGCCAGCACCCAGGGACAGGGGGCATTCAAGCAGTACTTC.

This clonotype was seen only a few times. The J gene is TRBJ2-3, the V gene TRBV25-1, with a weak D call TRBD1 (5 bases). The CDR3 totals 17 residues. CDR1 and CDR2 from the germline V gene are MGHDK and SYGVNS. V gave up 5 bases and J gave up 4 bases, with 22 bases separating them. Written as DNA, the CDR3 is TGTGCCAGCAGTCAGAGGACCGTAGGGGAAGGAGCAGATACGCAGTATTTT. The encoded protein is CASSQRTVGEGADTQYF.

V gene TRBV7-9 combines with J gene TRBJ1-4; D uncertain. The CDR3 is 15 amino acids. Germline V gene data show CDR1 as SEHNR and CDR2 as FQNEAQ (reference sequence). The germline V and J ends were trimmed by 4 bases and 5 bases, with 14 bases remaining between them. The CDR3 DNA sequence: TGTGCCAGCAGCTCCCGGACGGCCAACAATGAAAAACTGTTTTTT. Translated: CASSSRTANNEKLFF.

This clonotype was recorded at least ten times. The chain joins TRBV4-2 to TRBJ2-1; 12 positions match TRBD2. The trim removed 4 bases at V and 7 bases at J, leaving 11 bases unmatched. Germline V lookup: CDR1 LGHNA, CDR2 YNFKEQ. This CDR3 region has 17 residues. The CDR3 is CASSRWASGGADNEQFF. The CDR3 DNA reads as TGTGCCAGCAGCCGCTGGGCTAGCGGGGGGGCCGATAATGAGCAGTTCTTC.

The V and J genes are TRBV5-1 and TRBJ2-7; 8 bases fit TRBD1. Germline CDR1 SGHRS, CDR2 YFSETQ. The CDR3 has 14 residues. V was pared by 0 bases and J by 5 bases, with 4 bases of the junction left unmatched. CDR3 sequence: CASSLAGQGDEQYF. The CDR3 bases are TGCGCCAGCAGCTTGGCCGGACAGGGTGACGAGCAGTACTTC.

The chain couples TRBV6-2 or TRBV6-3 to TRBJ1-5; 7 positions agree with TRBD1. V lost 7 bases to trimming and J lost 3 bases; unmatched junction nucleotides: 12. CDR1 and CDR2 from the germline V gene are MNHEY and SVGEGT. The length of the CDR3 is 16 residues. The CDR3 loop is CASITPRTGFNQPQHF. CDR3 bases: TGTGCCAGCATCACCCCCCGGACAGGTTTCAATCAGCCCCAGCATTTT.

This clonotype was counted between two and nine times. The V gene is TRBV5-1, the J gene TRBJ2-5, with D perhaps matching TRBD1 or TRBD2 (5 bases each). The length of the CDR3 is 13 residues. V lost 4 bases and J lost 4, with 11 bases in between. In germline, CDR1 is SGHRS, CDR2 YFSETQ. CDR3 sequence (DNA): TGCGCCAGCAGCCAACTCGGGGCAGAGACCCAGTACTTC. This sequence encodes CASSQLGAETQYF.

This sequence joins TRBV4-3 and TRBJ2-2; D might be TRBD2 (6 bases). The ends were cut back, 0 bases at V and 9 bases at J, with 20 bases in the middle. Germline-derived CDR1 and CDR2 are LGHNA and YSLEER. CDR3 length: 17 amino acids. The CDR3 reads CASSQDLRDEAGRELFF. For the CDR3, the DNA is TGCGCCAGCAGCCAAGATCTTAGGGACGAAGCGGGTCGGGAGCTGTTTTTT.

This chain connects TRBV6-5 to TRBJ1-3, with D unclear. Germline V lookup: CDR1 MNHEY, CDR2 SVGAGI. V lost 0 bases and J lost 2, with 11 bases in between. This CDR3 has 16 residues. This chain's CDR3 is CASSYSRGLAGNTIYF. The DNA for the CDR3 is TGTGCCAGCAGTTACTCGCGGGGATTAGCTGGAAACACCATATATTTT.

This chain connects TRBV6-5 to TRBJ1-1, with no clear D. In germline, CDR1 is MNHEY, CDR2 SVGAGI. Between the trimmed V and J ends, which lost 2 bases and 0 bases, there was a span of 13 bases. The CDR3 consists of 16 residues. The CDR3 sequence: CASSYNFGRMNTEAFF. CDR3 nucleotides: TGTGCCAGCAGTTACAACTTTGGCAGGATGAACACTGAAGCTTTCTTT.

The chain links TRBV5-5 to TRBJ1-2, with D maybe TRBD1 (5 bases). The CDR3 is 15 amino acids. The V end lost 4 bases, the J end lost 4 bases, and 17 bases lay between the germline ends. The germline CDR1 and CDR2 sequences are SGHKS and YYEKEE (reference sequence). The CDR3 DNA reads as TGTGCCAGCAGCCCGGGACGGAGGGACGTCTATGGCTACACCTTC. Protein: CASSPGRRDVYGYTF. Supplemented by reference TRBV5-5 and TRBJ1-2, the full variable domain reads DAGVTQSPTHLIKTRGQQVTLRCSPISGHKSVSWYQQVLGQGPQFIFQYYEKEERGRGNFPDRFSARQFPNYSSELNVNALLLGDSALYLCASSPGRRDVYGYTFGSGTRLTVV.

The chain carries TRBV6-2 or TRBV6-3 and TRBJ1-1, with 8 bases aligning to TRBD1. Germline loops: CDR1 MNHEY, CDR2 SVGEGT. The length of the CDR3 is 14 residues. Losses at the gene ends were 2 bases for V and 5 bases for J; bases not matched to a gene: 4. CDR3 protein: CASSYQGAATEAFF. The CDR3 DNA reads TGTGCCAGCAGTTACCAGGGGGCTGCGACTGAAGCTTTCTTT.

The chain joins TRBV10-3 to TRBJ2-3; D may be TRBD1 (6 bases). The CDR3 contains 16 residues. V dropped 2 bases and J dropped 3 bases, with 15 bases sitting between them. Germline CDR1 and CDR2: ENHRY and SYGVKD. The CDR3: CAISEVGATGTDTQYF. DNA of the CDR3: TGTGCCATCAGTGAGGTGGGGGCTACGGGTACAGATACGCAGTATTTT.

This sequence joins TRBV7-2 and TRBJ1-2; TRBD1 matches 8 bases. V shed 5 bases and J 5 bases; nucleotides not matched to a gene: 4. This CDR3 contains 13 residues. Germline CDR1 is SGHTA and CDR2 is FQGNSA. Written as DNA, the CDR3 is TGTGCCAGCAGCGGGGACAGGCGGTATGGCTACACCTTC. Protein sequence: CASSGDRRYGYTF.

The chain joins TRBV19 to TRBJ2-5, with D unresolved. The CDR3 covers 13 residues. Germline CDR1 is LNHDA and CDR2 is SQIVND (reference sequence). The V end lost 6 bases, the J end lost 5 bases, and 13 bases lay between the germline ends. CDR3: CASSEQRSETQYF. CDR3 coding DNA: TGTGCCAGTAGCGAACAAAGATCGGAGACCCAGTACTTC. Full variable domain (missing parts from reference TRBV19 and TRBJ2-5): DGGITQSPKYLFRKEGQNVTLSCEQNLNHDAMYWYRQDPGQGLRLIYYSQIVNDFQKGDIAEGYSVSREKKESFPLTVTSAQKNPTAFYLCASSEQRSETQYFGPGTRLLVL.

V usage is TRBV7-9 and J usage is TRBJ2-6; tentative D call: TRBD1 (5 bases). Germline V CDR1 and CDR2: SEHNR, FQNEAQ (reference sequence). The CDR3 extends over 14 amino acids. V was trimmed by 8 bases and J by 0 bases, leaving 8 bases between them. The CDR3 protein is CASARDSGANVLTF. As DNA, the CDR3 is TGTGCCAGCGCCAGGGACTCTGGGGCCAACGTCCTGACTTTC. The full variable domain, its missing parts supplied by reference TRBV7-9 and TRBJ2-6, is DTGVSQNPRHKITKRGQNVTFRCDPISEHNRLYWYRQTLGQGPEFLTYFQNEAQLEKSRLLSDRFSAERPKGSFSTLEIQRTEQGDSAMYLCASARDSGANVLTFGAGSRLTVL.

This chain links TRBV20-1 with TRBJ2-1; tentative D call: TRBD1 (7 bases). Germline loops: CDR1 DFQATT, CDR2 SNEGSKA (reference sequence). CDR3 size: 16 residues. The V end was cut by 0 bases, the J end by 6 bases, with 18 bases between. The CDR3 DNA follows: TGCAGTGCTAGAGACTCTGGGGGGACAGTAATCAATGAGCAGTTCTTC. This sequence encodes CSARDSGGTVINEQFF.

In this sample, this clonotype turned up many times. Germline is not matched at one junction end, which may reflect a read error. This chain joins TRBV7-7 and TRBJ2-5; 11 nucleotides agree with TRBD1. Germline V gene lookup returns CDR1 SSHAT and CDR2 FNYEAQ (reference sequence). The CDR3 spans 16 residues. DNA of the CDR3: TGTGCTAGCAGCTTAGCAGGACAGGGGGCCGGAGAGACCCAGTACTTC. This gives the protein CASSLAGQGAGETQYF.

At least ten counts were recorded for this clonotype. V and J are TRBV7-2 and TRBJ2-5; 13 bases agree with TRBD2. The V and J ends lost 6 bases and 5 bases, in that order; junction bases with no gene match: 6. Germline assignment: CDR1 SGHTA and CDR2 FQGNSA. CDR3 length: 15 residues. The CDR3 loop is CASSRTSGGEETQYF. CDR3 DNA sequence: TGTGCCAGCAGTCGGACTAGCGGGGGAGAGGAGACCCAGTACTTC.